The table lists the clone carrying this TCR beta chain with many counts. CDR1 and CDR2 from the germline V gene are ENHRY and SYGVKD. CDR3 length: 14 amino acids. V shed 3 bases and J 7 bases; nucleotides not matched to a gene: 8. TCRdb reprocessed the 5' RACE reads via MiXCR and lists one record per CDR3 protein. Of some 57,000 distinct CDR3 sequences listed, around 4.7% are singletons. The data originate from a study of neurological immune-mediated disorders. This TCR was sampled from a woman between 45 and 65 years old with multiple sclerosis. The chain employs TRBV10-3 and TRBJ1-2; 7 bases are a match to TRBD1. Source material: PBMCs. CDR3 in DNA: TGTGCCATCAGTGATACAGGGGCCAGGGTTGGCTACACCTTC. Translating it yields CAISDTGARVGYTF.